The T cell receptor (beta chain) described here comes from a study of PD-1 blockade in classical Hodgkin lymphoma. Every single patient, without exception, relapsed after autologous stem cell transplantation, and brentuximab vedotin exposure varied. It was by magnetic negative selection that CD4+ T cells were purified from thawed PBMCs. This clone was picked up one time. TCRdb's copy holds only in-frame clones and misses some; the assay was immunoSEQ multiplex PCR. Of under 30,000 clones listed, roughly 87% were seen once; the top ten hold roughly 2.2%. V lost 0 bases and J lost 5, with 13 bases in between. There are 15 residues in the CDR3. The germline V gene encodes CDR1 GTSNPN and CDR2 SVGIG (reference sequence).

The rearrangement joins TRBV30 to TRBJ2-2; D may be TRBD2 (6 bases). This clonotype was obtained from a human donor with classical Hodgkin lymphoma. This specimen consisted of CD4+ T cells from blood, obtained at baseline. CDR3 region: CAWSVRLGGTGELFF. CDR3 nucleotide sequence: TGTGCCTGGAGTGTCCGTTTGGGGGGAACCGGGGAGCTGTTTTTT.